This T cell receptor beta chain was retrieved from a study of CD8 T cells in ankylosing spondylitis (dated by TCRdb to 2016 to 2017). Study-level background: The study profiled T cell receptor beta repertoires in healthy donors and ankylosing spondylitis patients to find disease-linked TCR variants. The whole study cohort included 90 to 120 healthy donors and over 20 ankylosing spondylitis patients. Peripheral blood was sampled, and synovial fluid was additionally collected from ankylosing spondylitis patients. General study outcomes and caveats: The disease-linked clones had a CD8+ phenotype and were found at relatively low frequencies in peripheral blood. The disease-linked clones were reported to be significantly enriched in matched synovial fluid samples from ankylosing spondylitis patients. Blood from ankylosing spondylitis patients appeared to be characterized by a TCR beta motif composed of 7 to 9 highly homologous amino acid variants. Some TCR beta motif variants had previously been reported in synovial fluid and blood of reactive arthritis patients, which suggested common disease-initiation mechanisms.

The CDR1 and CDR2 encoded by the germline V gene are MNHEY and SVGEGT. The junction carries 17 bases between V and J, which are trimmed by 5 bases and 6 bases respectively. Reading from cysteine to phenylalanine, the CDR3 counts 15 amino acids. Of all the DNA, just the CDR3 is kept, 45 bases in frame from base 1. This clonotype was seen repeatedly, ten times or more. Which antigen it targets is not known. Per-nucleotide qualities are absent, and no much larger clonotype sits a single base away. The sample was run on an Illumina HiSeq 2500. TCR beta libraries were prepared by quantitative 5'-RACE with molecular barcodes. Per the authors' processing: Disease-linked TCR variants were identified with a new computational method built on a probabilistic model of VDJ rearrangement. TCRdb passed the public sequencing reads through fastp at Q25 and MiXCR, retaining productive beta sequences. Under each unique CDR3 protein, matching rows form one entry showing the most common genes and DNA. The V and J calls come from TCRdb's annotation, not from the publication. Present in this sample are about 230,000 distinct CDR3 sequences, over 7% of which were seen just once. The ten most abundant clones make up roughly 5% of the sample.

The rearranged segments are TRBV6-2 or TRBV6-3 and TRBJ2-4, with TRBD1 tentatively as D gene (6 bases match). The clonotype originates from a female donor with ankylosing spondylitis or in good health (not recorded which). Input material: blood, either unsorted or a sorted T cell fraction (not recorded which). The DNA sequence follows: TGTGCCAGCAGTCAACCCGCGGACAGCCTAAACATTCAGTACTTC. It translates as CASSQPADSLNIQYF.